The 28 T cell receptor beta chains given below trace back to one sample, sequenced in a study of Ad26.COV2.S vaccination and SARS-CoV-2 variants. Profiled with immunoSEQ multiplex PCR; TCRdb holds only in-frame clones, not every one. The data contain fewer than 400,000 clones, 86% of them singletons. Treatment noted: roughly 20 received Ad26.COV2.S at low or high dose, single or two shots; about 5 received placebo; per-sample allocation not given. The study sampled participants on day 63 after the first vaccine or placebo injection. The sample consisted of peripheral blood, taken in a trial of Ad26.COV2.S vaccine versus placebo. These TCRs come from a person between 18 and 65 years old who received the Ad26.COV2.S COVID-19 vaccine or a placebo.

The chain joins TRBV6-5 to TRBJ2-7; the D gene is possibly TRBD1 (6 bases). Germline lookup yields CDR1 MNHEY and CDR2 SVGAGI. V was shortened by 5 bases and J by 0 bases, with 11 bases between the two germline ends. The CDR3 consists of 14 residues. CDR3 nucleotide sequence: TGTGCCAGCAGTCCCCGGGACACCTCCTACGAGCAGTACTTC. Protein: CASSPRDTSYEQYF.

This chain joins TRBV3-1 (or the pseudogene TRBV3-2) and TRBJ2-3; 9 bases are shared with TRBD2. The CDR3 sequence is 16 residues long. CDR1 and CDR2 (germline): LGHDT, YNNKEL (reference sequence). V was pared by 4 bases and J by 0 bases, with 5 bases of the junction left unmatched. The CDR3 DNA is TGTGCCAGCAGCCCGACTAGCGGCACTAGCACAGATACGCAGTATTTT. Translating it yields CASSPTSGTSTDTQYF.

This chain joins TRBV9 and TRBJ2-2; 7 bases line up with TRBD1. V lost 6 bases to trimming and J lost 5 bases; unmatched junction nucleotides: 13. The CDR3 contains 16 residues. Germline CDR1 SGDLS, CDR2 YYNGEE. The DNA of the CDR3 is TGTGCCAGCAACGATGGACAGGACCTTGGGACCGGGGAGCTGTTTTTT. Translating gives CASNDGQDLGTGELFF.

This chain connects TRBV19 to TRBJ2-5, with 10 nucleotides matching TRBD2. Germline CDR1 LNHDA, CDR2 SQIVND (reference sequence). The CDR3 sequence is 16 residues long. Trimming removed 7 bases from V and 7 bases from J; junction bases left unmatched: 15. The CDR3 protein is CASTSWVAGGLGTQYF. For the CDR3, the DNA is TGTGCCAGTACAAGCTGGGTAGCGGGGGGCCTAGGGACCCAGTACTTC.

J is TRBJ2-2 and V is TRBV5-1; no definite D call. CDR1 and CDR2 from the germline V gene are SGHRS and YFSETQ. This CDR3 contains 15 residues. V lost 0 bases and J lost 5, with 11 bases in between. CDR3 nucleotide sequence: TGCGCCAGCAGCTTGGCCCCAGTGGGGACCGGGGAGCTGTTTTTT. This codes for CASSLAPVGTGELFF.

The chain is built from TRBV5-4 and TRBJ1-1; D remains unclear. The germline V gene encodes CDR1 SGHNT and CDR2 YYREEE (reference sequence). Trimming shortened V by 4 bases and J by 5 bases, and 9 bases separated the two germline ends. The CDR3 is 12 residues long. The CDR3 nucleotides read TGTGCCAGCAGCGCCGACGGTACTGAAGCTTTCTTT. Its translation: CASSADGTEAFF. The full variable domain, its missing parts supplied by reference TRBV5-4 and TRBJ1-1, is ETGVTQSPTHLIKTRGQQVTLRCSSQSGHNTVSWYQQALGQGPQFIFQYYREEENGRGNFPPRFSGLQFPNYSSELNVNALELDDSALYLCASSADGTEAFFGQGTRLTVV.

This clone has a single count. The rearrangement links TRBV2 to TRBJ2-7, with TRBD1 matching 10 bases. CDR3 length equals 14 residues. V gave up 6 bases and J gave up 5 bases; unmatched junction bases: 7. Germline CDR1 reads SNHLY; CDR2 reads FYNNEI. CDR3 sequence: CASRGQGFFHEQYF. The CDR3 DNA follows: TGTGCCAGCAGGGGACAGGGGTTTTTCCACGAGCAGTACTTC.

This clone appeared a single time. This chain's CDR3 is CALQGESNQPQHF. CDR3 coding DNA: TGTGCGCTACAGGGGGAAAGCAATCAGCCCCAGCATTTT. The gene calls are TRBV30 and TRBJ1-5; 8 bases are a match to TRBD1. The CDR3 totals 13 residues. Germline assignment: CDR1 GTSNPN and CDR2 SVGIG (reference sequence). Supplemented by reference TRBV30 and TRBJ1-5, the full variable domain reads SQTIHQWPATLVQPVGSPLSLECTVEGTSNPNLYWYRQAAGRGLQLLFYSVGIGQISSEVPQNLSASRPQDRQFILSSKKLLLSDSGFYLCALQGESNQPQHFGDGTRLSIL.

The chain uses TRBV27 and TRBJ1-6; the D is unclear. Trimming left V 4 bases short and J 16 bases short, with 17 bases between. The CDR3 is 13 amino acids. Germline lookup yields CDR1 MNHEY and CDR2 SMNVEV (reference sequence). The CDR3 spells CASSYSQLLRLHF. The CDR3 DNA reads as TGTGCCAGCAGTTATTCCCAATTACTCAGGCTCCACTTT.

J is TRBJ2-2 and V is TRBV11-2; D is uncertain. V lost 6 bases, J lost 2 bases, and 13 bases lay in between. The germline gives CDR1 SGHAT, CDR2 FQNNGV. This CDR3 is 15 amino acids long. The CDR3 region is CASSSNTVNTGELFF. The CDR3 region has the DNA TGTGCCAGCAGTTCTAATACAGTAAACACCGGGGAGCTGTTTTTT.

The genes are TRBV2 and TRBJ1-4, with D unclear. The CDR3 is 14 amino acids. V was cut by 1 base and J by 4 bases, with 7 bases left in between. The germline V gene has CDR1 SNHLY and CDR2 FYNNEI. CDR3 amino acids: CASSEGAGNEKLFF. CDR3 sequence (DNA): TGTGCCAGCAGTGAAGGTGCGGGTAATGAAAAACTGTTTTTT.

The rearrangement uses TRBV6-5 and TRBJ2-7; 8 bases line up with TRBD1. Trimming at V came to 7 bases and at J to 2 bases, leaving 7 bases not matched to a gene. The CDR3 consists of 14 residues. Germline V gene data show CDR1 as MNHEY and CDR2 as SVGAGI. The chain's CDR3 is CASTEGQVTYEQYF. The CDR3 bases are TGTGCCAGCACCGAGGGACAGGTTACCTACGAGCAGTACTTC.

The V call is TRBV6-5, the J call TRBJ2-7; 7 bases line up with TRBD2. After removal of 6 bases from V and 4 bases from J, the junction contained 9 bases not matched to a gene. Per germline, CDR1 MNHEY and CDR2 SVGAGI. The CDR3 consists of 14 residues. CDR3 amino acids: CASSPQSGRYEQYF. DNA for the CDR3: TGTGCCAGCAGCCCGCAATCCGGGAGGTACGAGCAGTACTTC.

The chain is built from TRBV7-2 and TRBJ2-7; TRBD2 agrees at 15 bases. This CDR3 contains 16 residues. The ends lost 3 bases at V and 3 bases at J; junction bases unmatched: 3. Germline CDR1 SGHTA, CDR2 FQGNSA. The CDR3 spells CASSFGGLAGGYEQYF. CDR3 in DNA: TGTGCCAGCAGCTTCGGGGGACTAGCGGGGGGCTACGAGCAGTACTTC.

The chain links TRBV7-8 to TRBJ1-2; TRBD1 matches 10 bases. The CDR3 consists of 14 residues. The trim removed 5 bases at V and 10 bases at J, leaving 10 bases unmatched. Germline V CDR1 and CDR2: SGHVS, FQNEAQ. In DNA, the CDR3 is TGTGCCAGCAGCCCCGGACAGGGGGGGTTCCACTACACCTTC. It yields the protein CASSPGQGGFHYTF.

This clone appeared once. The V gene is TRBV4-2, the J gene TRBJ2-1; D call uncertain. V was pared by 1 base and J by 0 bases, with 7 bases between. CDR3 length equals 15 residues. Germline V gene lookup returns CDR1 LGHNA and CDR2 YNFKEQ. This CDR3 reads CASSQVMASYNEQFF. The CDR3 DNA is TGTGCCAGCAGCCAAGTGATGGCCTCCTACAATGAGCAGTTCTTC.

This sequence joins TRBV19 and TRBJ1-1; a possible D gene is TRBD1 (6 bases). This CDR3 has 13 amino acids. The V end was cut by 5 bases, the J end by 5 bases, with 12 bases between. Germline-derived CDR1 and CDR2 are LNHDA and SQIVND (reference sequence). The CDR3 DNA is TGTGCCAGTAGTTCAAGGGGGGAAACTGAAGCTTTCTTT. This sequence encodes CASSSRGETEAFF.

The J gene is TRBJ2-7, the V gene TRBV10-1; no reliable D call. This CDR3 is 13 amino acids long. Trimming pared 2 bases from V and 4 bases from J, leaving 9 bases between. Germline V gene sequence: CDR1 WNHNN, CDR2 SYGVQD (reference sequence). CDR3 nucleotides: TGCGCCAGCAGTGAGGGGTCGATATACGAGCAGTACTTC. It yields the protein CASSEGSIYEQYF.

CDR3: CAWIEPGTARDGYTF. The DNA for the CDR3 is TGTGCCTGGATCGAGCCCGGCACTGCAAGGGATGGCTACACCTTC. The genes are TRBV30 and TRBJ1-2; D gene unclear. Germline CDR1 is GTSNPN and CDR2 is SVGIG (reference sequence). The CDR3 sequence is 15 residues long. Trimming took off 4 bases at V and 6 bases at J, with 21 bases between the two ends.

J is TRBJ1-2 and V is TRBV29-1; weak D call: TRBD1 (5 bases). CDR1 is SQVTM and CDR2 is ANQGSEA in the germline V gene. This CDR3 contains 13 residues. The V end lost 5 bases, the J end lost 4 bases, and 14 bases lay between the germline ends. CDR3 sequence: CSVHLGRGYGYTF. In DNA, the CDR3 is TGCAGCGTTCATCTAGGTAGGGGCTATGGCTACACCTTC. Based on the CDR3 plus reference TRBV29-1 and TRBJ1-2, the full variable domain is SAVISQKPSRDICQRGTSLTIQCQVDSQVTMMFWYRQQPGQSLTLIATANQGSEATYESGFVIDKFPISRPNLTFSTLTVSNMSPEDSSIYLCSVHLGRGYGYTFGSGTRLTVV.

V gene TRBV7-2 combines with J gene TRBJ2-3, with D unresolved. The V gene lost 5 bases and the J gene lost 4 bases, with 19 bases spanning the gap. This CDR3 comprises 16 residues. CDR1 and CDR2 from the germline V gene are SGHTA and FQGNSA. CDR3 region: CASSTNAPTIPDTQYF. The CDR3 DNA reads TGTGCCAGCAGCACTAACGCGCCCACTATTCCAGATACGCAGTATTTT.

V usage is TRBV30 and J usage is TRBJ1-3; 7 bases line up with TRBD1. V dropped 6 bases and J dropped 0; count of bases not matched to a gene: 5. The CDR3 runs 14 residues. Germline CDR1 and CDR2: GTSNPN and SVGIG (reference sequence). CDR3 nucleotides: TGTGCCTGCCACCGGGACAGCTCTGGAAACACCATATATTTT. This codes for CACHRDSSGNTIYF.

In its sample, this clone was seen once. This chain connects TRBV7-2 to TRBJ1-1; no firm D call. Germline lookup yields CDR1 SGHTA and CDR2 FQGNSA. The CDR3 covers 13 residues. V was pared by 2 bases and J by 7 bases, with 11 bases between. This chain's CDR3 is CASSLRVMVEAFF. CDR3 DNA: TGTGCCAGCAGCTTAAGGGTTATGGTTGAAGCTTTCTTT. Together with reference TRBV7-2 and TRBJ1-1, the CDR3 gives the full variable domain: GAGVSQSPSNKVTEKGKDVELRCDPISGHTALYWYRQSLGQGLEFLIYFQGNSAPDKSGLPSDRFSAERTGGSVSTLTIQRTQQEDSAVYLCASSLRVMVEAFFGQGTRLTVV.

The chain joins TRBV6-2 or TRBV6-3 to TRBJ2-3, with 10 bases lining up with TRBD2. Germline V CDR1 and CDR2: MNHEY, SVGEGT. The CDR3 covers 19 residues. J was trimmed by 2 bases and V by 5 bases; bases with no gene match: 16. The CDR3 reads CASSPPLVSSGGPTDTQYF. CDR3 DNA: TGTGCCAGCAGTCCCCCACTTGTTAGTAGCGGGGGGCCCACAGATACGCAGTATTTT.

The chain employs TRBV19 and TRBJ2-3; TRBD1 aligns across 8 bases. CDR3 size: 16 residues. Germline V gives CDR1 LNHDA, CDR2 SQIVND (reference sequence). The trim removed 5 bases at V and 2 bases at J, leaving 9 bases unmatched. The CDR3 nucleotides read TGTGCCAGTAGTCCTCAGGGGGCTCAATACACAGATACGCAGTATTTT. Amino acids: CASSPQGAQYTDTQYF.

The chain employs TRBV5-4 and TRBJ2-1, with D possibly being TRBD2 (6 bases). The germline V gene has CDR1 SGHNT and CDR2 YYREEE (reference sequence). The V end was cut by 0 bases, the J end by 7 bases, with 14 bases between. CDR3 size: 15 residues. The CDR3 bases are TGTGCCAGCAGCTTGGTCGGGCGGGGTATTAATGAGCAGTTCTTC. It specifies CASSLVGRGINEQFF.

This chain joins TRBV18 and TRBJ1-6, with D possibly being TRBD1 (5 bases). The V gene lost 6 bases and the J gene lost 6 bases, with 12 bases spanning the gap. CDR3 length: 14 amino acids. The germline gives CDR1 KGHSH, CDR2 LQKENI. The CDR3 region has the DNA TGTGCCAGCTCCCCGGGGGTCGGTAATTCACCCCTCCACTTT. It specifies CASSPGVGNSPLHF.

The genes are TRBV3-1 (or the pseudogene TRBV3-2) and TRBJ1-6, with 9 positions matching TRBD1. The CDR3 covers 17 residues. The junction had 8 bases not matched to a gene; V was cut back by 0 bases and J by 8 bases. Germline V CDR1 and CDR2: LGHDT, YNNKEL (reference sequence). CDR3 residues: CASSQEFGTGTYSPLHF. The CDR3 DNA reads TGTGCCAGCAGCCAAGAATTTGGGACAGGGACATATTCACCCCTCCACTTT.